This passage covers 29 T cell receptor beta chains from one sample sequenced in a study of T-cell reconstitution after alpha-beta-depleted transplantation in children. TCRbeta library preparation incorporated unique molecular identifiers. TCRdb re-derived calls from the PCR reads in MiXCR, one entry per CDR3 protein. In the table there are about 590,000 distinct CDR3 sequences, 10% to 15% of which are singletons. Sequencing was performed on PBMCs, mostly from graft donor cells, taken 360 days after TCRalphabeta/CD19-depleted stem cell transplant. The receptor set was obtained from a male patient aged 10 to 17 who had a stem cell transplant for acute myeloid leukemia, so the T cells may come from the graft donor.

Only a few counts were recorded for this clonotype. V usage is TRBV29-1 and J usage is TRBJ2-7; tentatively, D is TRBD1 or TRBD2 (5 bases each). CDR1 and CDR2 from the germline V gene are SQVTM and ANQGSEA. V was clipped by 4 bases and J by 0 bases, with 10 bases between them. The CDR3 consists of 13 residues. CDR3 protein: CSVGSGSSYEQYF. The CDR3 DNA reads as TGCAGCGTTGGCTCAGGGAGCTCCTACGAGCAGTACTTC.

This clonotype was seen more than once but under ten times. The V gene is TRBV7-3, the J gene TRBJ2-2; perhaps TRBD2 as D (5 bases). The CDR3 has 15 amino acids. Germline CDR1 and CDR2: SGHTA and FQGTGA. V dropped 0 bases and J dropped 0 bases, with 5 bases sitting between them. The CDR3 spells CASSLTSANTGELFF. For the CDR3, the DNA is TGTGCCAGCAGCTTAACTAGCGCGAACACCGGGGAGCTGTTTTTT.

This sequence joins TRBV6-5 and TRBJ2-5, with D perhaps matching TRBD1 or TRBD2 (5 bases each). The V end was cut by 2 bases, the J end by 3 bases, with 13 bases between. Germline assignment: CDR1 MNHEY and CDR2 SVGAGI. The CDR3 is made up of 15 amino acids. CDR3 in amino acids: CASSYVWGNKETQYF. In DNA, the CDR3 is TGTGCCAGCAGTTACGTATGGGGGAATAAAGAGACCCAGTACTTC.

This clonotype has more than one count but fewer than ten. This rearrangement joins TRBV6-2 or TRBV6-3 to TRBJ2-1, with 12 bases matching TRBD2. Germline V gene data show CDR1 as MNHEY and CDR2 as SVGEGT. Trimming removed 7 bases from V and 10 bases from J; junction bases left unmatched: 20. The CDR3 spans 18 residues. CDR3 sequence (DNA): TGTGCCAGCACCTCAGGACTAGCGGGATTCGGGGGTAACGGGGAGCAGTTCTTC. Residues: CASTSGLAGFGGNGEQFF.

This clonotype has ten or more counts. The gene calls are TRBV29-1 and TRBJ1-1; 7 bases agree with TRBD1. Germline V gene data show CDR1 as SQVTM and CDR2 as ANQGSEA. The trim removed 4 bases at V and 6 bases at J, leaving 5 bases unmatched. CDR3 length: 12 amino acids. The CDR3 sequence: CSVGGQIPEAFF. DNA of the CDR3: TGCAGCGTTGGGGGACAGATCCCTGAAGCTTTCTTT.

The V and J genes are TRBV12-3 or TRBV12-4 and TRBJ2-2; 10 nucleotides match TRBD2. The CDR3 covers 17 residues. The V and J ends lost 7 bases and 0 bases, in that order; junction bases with no gene match: 8. The CDR3 nucleotides are TGTGCCAGCAAGTACTTAGCGGGAGGTGCGAACACCGGGGAGCTGTTTTTT. Its protein is CASKYLAGGANTGELFF.

This clonotype has at least ten counts. CDR3 sequence: CASSQGTGPNYGYTF. CDR3 nucleotides: TGTGCCAGCAGCCAAGGGACAGGGCCGAACTATGGCTACACCTTC. V and J are TRBV3-1 and TRBJ1-2, with TRBD1 identical over 8 bases. The J segment lost 2 bases and the V segment lost 1 base, leaving 3 bases of the junction unmatched. CDR3 length equals 15 residues. The V gene's germline CDR1 is LGHDT and CDR2 YNNKEL (reference sequence).

This clonotype was recorded at least ten times. The V call is TRBV10-3, the J call TRBJ2-1; the match to TRBD1 covers 9 bases. V lost 6 bases and J lost 3; bases outside the gene matches: 9. The germline CDR1 and CDR2 sequences are ENHRY and SYGVKD. This CDR3 has 16 residues. DNA for the CDR3: TGTGCCATCAGATCTGTCCGGGACAGGGACTACAATGAGCAGTTCTTC. It encodes CAIRSVRDRDYNEQFF.

This clonotype has a handful of counts. The chain has TRBV7-8 and TRBJ2-1, with TRBD2 matching 13 bases. This CDR3 comprises 18 residues. The ends lost 2 bases at V and 1 base at J; junction bases unmatched: 5. CDR1 SGHVS and CDR2 FQNEAQ come from the germline V gene. The CDR3 DNA is TGTGCCAGCAGCTTAAGACTAGCGGGAGGAGGGTCCTACAATGAGCAGTTCTTC. It codes for CASSLRLAGGGSYNEQFF. Together with reference TRBV7-8 and TRBJ2-1, the CDR3 gives the full variable domain: GAGVSQSPRYKVAKRGQDVALRCDPISGHVSLFWYQQALGQGPEFLTYFQNEAQLDKSGLPSDRFFAERPEGSVSTLKIQRTQQEDSAVYLCASSLRLAGGGSYNEQFFGPGTRLTVL.

V and J are TRBV5-1 and TRBJ1-6, with a tentative D call TRBD1 (6 bases). The length of the CDR3 is 14 residues. Germline V CDR1 and CDR2: SGHRS, YFSETQ. Trimming took off 2 bases at V and 9 bases at J, with 12 bases between the two ends. The CDR3 here is CASSFGQTRSPLHF. The CDR3 DNA reads as TGCGCCAGCAGCTTTGGACAGACTCGTTCACCCCTCCACTTT.

This clonotype was found many times. The genes are TRBV28 and TRBJ2-6, with 9 bases identical to TRBD1. V shed 5 bases and J 2 bases; nucleotides not matched to a gene: 7. This CDR3 has 17 residues. Germline values: CDR1 MDHEN, CDR2 SYDVKM. This chain's CDR3 is CASSPGTGKTGANVLTF. The CDR3 DNA reads as TGTGCCAGCAGTCCCGGGACAGGGAAGACTGGGGCCAACGTCCTGACTTTC.

At least ten counts were recorded for this clonotype. The genes are TRBV2 and TRBJ1-1; D call uncertain. Trimming pared 8 bases from V and 3 bases from J, leaving 7 bases between. This CDR3 spans 11 amino acids. Germline-derived CDR1 and CDR2 are SNHLY and FYNNEI. CDR3 residues: CASGEYTEAFF. For the CDR3, the DNA is TGTGCCAGCGGAGAATACACTGAAGCTTTCTTT.

This clonotype came up a few times. V gene TRBV5-1 combines with J gene TRBJ2-1, with 12 bases matching TRBD2. V lost 3 bases and J lost 6; bases outside the gene matches: 7. The CDR3 spans 16 residues. Germline lookup yields CDR1 SGHRS and CDR2 YFSETQ. For the CDR3, the DNA is TGCGCCAGCAGCTCTAGCGGGAGGGTAAGGAGCAATGAGCAGTTCTTC. Its translation: CASSSSGRVRSNEQFF. The full variable domain, with the rest looked up from reference TRBV5-1 and TRBJ2-1, is KAGVTQTPRYLIKTRGQQVTLSCSPISGHRSVSWYQQTPGQGLQFLFEYFSETQRNKGNFPGRFSGRQFSNSRSEMNVSTLELGDSALYLCASSSSGRVRSNEQFFGPGTRLTVL.

V is TRBV29-1 and J is TRBJ2-7, with D possibly being TRBD2 (6 bases). There are 13 residues in the CDR3. The V and J ends lost 6 bases and 3 bases respectively, with 15 bases between them. Germline V CDR1 and CDR2: SQVTM, ANQGSEA. CDR3 DNA: TGCAGCGTGGCGGGACTTGCGATCTACGAGCAGTACTTC. The encoded protein is CSVAGLAIYEQYF.

The chain joins TRBV7-9 to TRBJ2-1; TRBD2 matches at 9 bases. The V and J ends lost 5 bases and 4 bases, in that order; junction bases with no gene match: 9. This CDR3 has 16 residues. Germline V gives CDR1 SEHNR, CDR2 FQNEAQ (reference sequence). The CDR3, as DNA: TGTGCCAGCAGCCGCTGGGGGAGCGGGAGGTACAATGAGCAGTTCTTC. Protein: CASSRWGSGRYNEQFF.

The chain is built from TRBV20-1 and TRBJ2-1, with D perhaps TRBD1 or TRBD2 (5 bases each). The CDR3 consists of 15 residues. Germline CDR1 is DFQATT and CDR2 is SNEGSKA (reference sequence). V was pared by 3 bases and J by 0 bases, with 12 bases between. CDR3 DNA: TGCAGTGCTAGCGTTTGGGGGTCCTCCTACAATGAGCAGTTCTTC. It translates to CSASVWGSSYNEQFF.

CDR3 loop: CSAREYFRPLTGSQGDEQFF. The CDR3 DNA reads TGCAGTGCTAGAGAATACTTCCGCCCTTTGACAGGGTCGCAGGGAGATGAGCAGTTCTTC. The chain employs TRBV20-1 and TRBJ2-1; 7 bases agree with TRBD1. Germline V gene data show CDR1 as DFQATT and CDR2 as SNEGSKA (reference sequence). This CDR3 comprises 20 residues. V was clipped by 0 bases and J by 8 bases; unmatched bases: 25.

This clonotype was found a few times. J is TRBJ2-2 and V is TRBV11-2; 16 bases match TRBD2. The CDR3 consists of 18 residues. The germline V gene has CDR1 SGHAT and CDR2 FQNNGV. Trimming cost V 4 bases and J 4 bases; bases outside gene matches: 6. The CDR3, as DNA: TGTGCCAGCAGCTCCGGGACTAGCGGGAGGGCCCTCACCGGGGAGCTGTTTTTT. Translating it yields CASSSGTSGRALTGELFF.

The gene calls are TRBV12-3 or TRBV12-4 and TRBJ2-3; 9 bases agree with TRBD2. This CDR3 has 16 amino acids. V was pared by 2 bases and J by 10 bases, with 13 bases of the junction left unmatched. DNA of the CDR3: TGTGCCAGCAGTTTATTACGACTAGCGGCCCCCCGAGCGCAGTATTTT. Translating gives CASSLLRLAAPRAQYF.

This clonotype was seen more than once but under ten times. This sequence joins TRBV7-2 and TRBJ2-7, with 10 bases aligning to TRBD2. The germline gives CDR1 SGHTA, CDR2 FQGNSA. J was trimmed by 0 bases and V by 5 bases; bases with no gene match: 7. This CDR3 region has 16 residues. The CDR3 sequence is CASSRRTSGSSYEQYF. CDR3 nucleotide sequence: TGTGCCAGCAGCAGACGGACTAGCGGAAGCTCCTACGAGCAGTACTTC.

The rearrangement links TRBV20-1 to TRBJ1-5, with D unresolved. Germline V gives CDR1 DFQATT, CDR2 SNEGSKA (reference sequence). The CDR3 spans 12 residues. V shed 5 bases and J shed 0 bases, with 5 bases lying between them. The CDR3 region has the DNA TGCAGTGCTTCCGGTAGCAATCAGCCCCAGCATTTT. Its translation is CSASGSNQPQHF.

This clonotype occurred many times. The rearrangement joins TRBV12-3 or TRBV12-4 to TRBJ2-3; a weak D match, TRBD2 (6 bases). CDR3 length equals 12 residues. The V end was cut by 11 bases, the J end by 2 bases, with 11 bases between. Here the CDR3 DNA reads TGTGCCTCAACGGGGGACACAGATACGCAGTATTTT. Its protein is CASTGDTDTQYF.

The V and J genes are TRBV20-1 and TRBJ2-2; D remains ambiguous. Looked up from germline, CDR1 is DFQATT and CDR2 is SNEGSKA (reference sequence). V lost 6 bases and J lost 0, with 11 bases in between. There are 14 residues in the CDR3. The CDR3 nucleotides are TGCAGTGCCCGCCGAGGTGCGAACACCGGGGAGCTGTTTTTT. It translates to CSARRGANTGELFF.

V usage is TRBV6-1 and J usage is TRBJ2-7; TRBD1 is a possible D gene (6 bases). Germline CDR1 MNHNS, CDR2 SASEGT. The CDR3 sequence is 14 residues long. Trimming took 6 bases from V and 1 from J, leaving 13 bases between them. The CDR3 reads CASRASDSSYEQYF. CDR3 bases: TGTGCCAGCAGGGCATCGGACAGTTCCTACGAGCAGTACTTC.

This clonotype was seen repeatedly, ten times or more. The chain joins TRBV6-5 to TRBJ1-6; D remains unclear. The CDR3 totals 13 residues. In germline, CDR1 is MNHEY, CDR2 SVGAGI. V was pared by 0 bases and J by 12 bases, with 9 bases between. CDR3 loop: CASSYSDQLPLHF. CDR3 nucleotide sequence: TGTGCCAGCAGTTACTCTGACCAATTACCCCTCCACTTT.

This clonotype was seen at least ten times. The chain employs TRBV29-1 and TRBJ1-1; D call uncertain. Trimming removed 7 bases from V and 4 bases from J, with 16 bases in between. CDR1 and CDR2 from the germline V gene are SQVTM and ANQGSEA. The CDR3 runs 13 residues. CDR3 region: CSGSREVGTEAFF. The CDR3 bases are TGCAGCGGGAGCCGAGAAGTCGGCACTGAAGCTTTCTTT.

The chain links TRBV27 to TRBJ2-2, with D unclear. The V gene lost 7 bases and the J gene lost 0 bases, with 12 bases spanning the gap. CDR3 length: 15 amino acids. CDR1 is MNHEY and CDR2 is SMNVEV in the germline V gene (reference sequence). The CDR3 here is CASKVAGANTGELFF. CDR3 bases: TGTGCCAGCAAGGTGGCTGGGGCGAACACCGGGGAGCTGTTTTTT.

Ten or more counts support this clonotype. The V gene is TRBV5-4, the J gene TRBJ2-5, with D tentatively TRBD1 (6 bases). Germline-derived CDR1 and CDR2 are SGHNT and YYREEE (reference sequence). The CDR3 spans 14 residues. Deletions cut 4 bases from V and 5 bases from J, with 15 bases between. CDR3: CASSPRGGLETQYF. For the CDR3, the DNA is TGTGCCAGCAGCCCACGTGGGGGCTTGGAGACCCAGTACTTC.

This clonotype has a handful of counts. The chain has TRBV10-3 and TRBJ2-5, with D possibly TRBD2 on 5 matching bases. The germline V gene has CDR1 ENHRY and CDR2 SYGVKD. This CDR3 comprises 16 residues. V was pared by 2 bases and J by 5 bases, with 18 bases between. CDR3 in amino acids: CAISELWTDPEETQYF. In DNA, the CDR3 is TGTGCCATCAGTGAGCTCTGGACTGATCCGGAGGAGACCCAGTACTTC.